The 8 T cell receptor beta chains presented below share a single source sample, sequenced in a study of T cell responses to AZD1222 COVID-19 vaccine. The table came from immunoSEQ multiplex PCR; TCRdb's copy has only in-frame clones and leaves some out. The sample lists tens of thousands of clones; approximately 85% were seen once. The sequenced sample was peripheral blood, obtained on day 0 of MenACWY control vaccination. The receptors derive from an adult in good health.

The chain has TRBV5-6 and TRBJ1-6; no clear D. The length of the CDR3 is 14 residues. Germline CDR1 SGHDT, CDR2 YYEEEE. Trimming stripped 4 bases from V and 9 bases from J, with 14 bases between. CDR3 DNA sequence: TGTGCCAGCAGCGCCGACCACGCCGGTTCACCCCTCCACTTT. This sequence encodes CASSADHAGSPLHF.

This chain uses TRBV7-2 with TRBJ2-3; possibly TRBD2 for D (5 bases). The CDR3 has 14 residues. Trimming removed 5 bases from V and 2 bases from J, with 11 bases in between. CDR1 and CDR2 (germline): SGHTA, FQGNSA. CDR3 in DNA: TGTGCCAGCAGCGGGGAGCGGTACACAGATACGCAGTATTTT. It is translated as CASSGERYTDTQYF.

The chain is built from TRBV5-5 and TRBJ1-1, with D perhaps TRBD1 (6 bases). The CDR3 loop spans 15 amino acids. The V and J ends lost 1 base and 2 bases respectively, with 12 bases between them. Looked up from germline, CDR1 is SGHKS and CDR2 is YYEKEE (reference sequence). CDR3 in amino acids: CASSLYKGGNTEAFF. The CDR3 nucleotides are TGTGCCAGCAGCTTGTACAAAGGGGGAAACACTGAAGCTTTCTTT.

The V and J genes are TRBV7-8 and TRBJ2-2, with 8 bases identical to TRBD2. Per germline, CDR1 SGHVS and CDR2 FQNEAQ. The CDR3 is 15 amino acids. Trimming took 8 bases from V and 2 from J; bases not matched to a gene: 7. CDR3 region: CASPSGGHNTGELFF. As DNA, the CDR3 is TGTGCCAGCCCGAGCGGGGGCCATAACACCGGGGAGCTGTTTTTT.

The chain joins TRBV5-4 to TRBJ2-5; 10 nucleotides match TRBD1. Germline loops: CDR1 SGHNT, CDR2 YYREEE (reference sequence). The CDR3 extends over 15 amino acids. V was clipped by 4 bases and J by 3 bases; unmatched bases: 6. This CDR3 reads CASSLTGGPKETQYF. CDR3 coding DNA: TGTGCCAGCAGCCTGACAGGGGGCCCCAAAGAGACCCAGTACTTC. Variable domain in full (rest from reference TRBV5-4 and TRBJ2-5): ETGVTQSPTHLIKTRGQQVTLRCSSQSGHNTVSWYQQALGQGPQFIFQYYREEENGRGNFPPRFSGLQFPNYSSELNVNALELDDSALYLCASSLTGGPKETQYFGPGTRLLVL.

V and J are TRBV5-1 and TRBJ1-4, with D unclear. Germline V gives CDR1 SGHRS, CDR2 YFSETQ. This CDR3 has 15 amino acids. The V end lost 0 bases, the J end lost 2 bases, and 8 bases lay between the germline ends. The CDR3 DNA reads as TGCGCCAGCAGCTTGGGCAGTACGACTAATGAAAAACTGTTTTTT. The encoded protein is CASSLGSTTNEKLFF.

DNA for the CDR3: TGTGCCAGTAGTATGCTGGGGACTGAATCCTACAATGAGCAGTTCTTC. It is translated as CASSMLGTESYNEQFF. This chain uses TRBV19 with TRBJ2-1; TRBD2 is a possible D gene (6 bases). The CDR3 spans 16 residues. Trimming took 3 bases from V and 1 from J, leaving 13 bases between them. In germline, CDR1 is LNHDA, CDR2 SQIVND (reference sequence).

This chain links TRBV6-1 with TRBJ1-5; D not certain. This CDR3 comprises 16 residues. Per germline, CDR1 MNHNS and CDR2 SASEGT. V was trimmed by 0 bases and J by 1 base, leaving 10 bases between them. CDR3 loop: CASSEASGPSNQPQHF. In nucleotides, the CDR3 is TGTGCCAGCAGTGAAGCTTCGGGTCCCAGCAATCAGCCCCAGCATTTT.